What follows describes a single T cell receptor (beta chain). What it binds is not known. This sample was taken from a study of OX40 agonist ivuxolimab in advanced cancers. About the research overall: Patients enrolled in dose escalation were diagnosed with hepatocellular carcinoma, melanoma, renal cell or head and neck cancer. Study findings and constraints: Both CD4+ and CD8+ T cell populations in blood had undergone clonal expansion by week 6 at 0.1 to 3.0 mg/kg.

The repertoire was sequenced with immunoSEQ multiplex PCR; TCRdb's copy has only in-frame clones and lacks some. The sample lists fewer than 85,000 clones, roughly 87% occurring once. The CDR3 spans 16 residues. Germline assignment: CDR1 SGHDT and CDR2 YYEEEE. V was shortened by 5 bases and J by 1 base, with 18 bases between the two germline ends. Here the sequenced sample was CD4+ or CD8+ T cells sorted from blood, taken in a trial of the OX40 agonist ivuxolimab. This receptor was taken from an adult with an advanced solid tumor such as melanoma, head and neck, liver or kidney cancer. The chain carries TRBV5-6 and TRBJ2-5; the D gene is possibly TRBD2 (5 bases). In nucleotides, the CDR3 is TGTGCCAGCAGTCCCCCCCCACCTAGCACCCAAGAGACCCAGTACTTC. The encoded protein is CASSPPPPSTQETQYF.